Below, 9 T cell receptor beta chains from the same sample are listed, as sequenced in a study of metastatic and nonmetastatic thyroid tumors. Each patient came to thyroid surgery without any prior treatment (of any kind). TCRdb reprocessed the PCR reads via MiXCR. This table has approximately 90,000 clones, about an eighth appearing once. The source material was blood. The receptors were gathered from a female donor with papillary thyroid cancer or a benign thyroid nodule (not recorded which). Some clones in this sample may be carry-over from other donors' samples.

The table lists this clone with many counts. This chain joins TRBV2 and TRBJ1-1, with 8 bases lining up with TRBD1. V lost 2 bases and J lost 5; bases outside the gene matches: 7. This CDR3 has 15 residues. Germline V gene data show CDR1 as SNHLY and CDR2 as FYNNEI. The CDR3 sequence: CASSELGQGMTEAFF. The CDR3 nucleotides read TGTGCCAGCAGTGAACTCGGACAGGGTATGACTGAAGCTTTCTTT.

This clone has more than one count but fewer than ten. A much larger clone is a single base away; this may be a read error. Other DNA sequences from this sample encode an identical CDR3 as well. The CDR3 spells CSVGARSGANVLTF. In DNA, the CDR3 is TGCAGCGTTGGGGCACGCTCTGGGGCCAACGTCCTGACTTTC. This chain uses TRBV29-1 with TRBJ2-6; no clear D. This CDR3 comprises 14 residues. Germline values: CDR1 SQVTM, CDR2 ANQGSEA. V was shortened by 4 bases and J by 0 bases, with 7 bases between the two germline ends.

Ten or more counts support this clone. This rearrangement joins TRBV6-1 to TRBJ2-3; 10 nucleotides match TRBD2. The V gene end was trimmed by 5 bases and the J gene end by 3 bases; junction bases not matched to a gene: 8. The CDR3 length is 16 residues. CDR1 and CDR2 (germline): MNHNS, SASEGT. CDR3 coding DNA: TGTGCCAGCAGTCCCCTGGCTAGCGGGAGAACAGATACGCAGTATTTT. Protein product: CASSPLASGRTDTQYF.

This clone was observed many times. The V and J genes are TRBV5-6 and TRBJ1-1, with TRBD1 as a possible D gene (6 bases). The CDR3 loop spans 13 amino acids. Between the trimmed V and J ends, which lost 4 bases and 5 bases, there was a span of 12 bases. Germline CDR1 is SGHDT and CDR2 is YYEEEE. CDR3 DNA: TGTGCCAGCAGCCCAAGGAGGGGGACTGAAGCTTTCTTT. It codes for CASSPRRGTEAFF.

This clone has ten or more counts. V gene TRBV4-3 combines with J gene TRBJ2-1; maybe TRBD2 (6 bases). Trimming took 0 bases from V and 11 from J, leaving 8 bases between them. Germline V lookup: CDR1 LGHNA, CDR2 YSLEER. CDR3 length equals 12 residues. CDR3 region: CASSQDGGKQFF. Written as DNA, the CDR3 is TGCGCCAGCAGCCAAGATGGGGGGAAGCAGTTCTTC.

CDR3 sequence (DNA): TGTGCCAGTAGTATAGGGACAGGGGGAACTGAAGCTTTCTTT. Amino acid sequence: CASSIGTGGTEAFF. This chain links TRBV19 with TRBJ1-1; 10 nucleotides match TRBD1. J lost 5 bases, V lost 1 base, and 1 base had no gene match. The CDR3 has 14 amino acids. Per germline, CDR1 LNHDA and CDR2 SQIVND (reference sequence).

This clone has at least ten counts. The chain couples TRBV5-4 to TRBJ2-3; TRBD1 agrees at 8 bases. The junction had 8 bases not matched to a gene; V was cut back by 4 bases and J by 7 bases. From germline, CDR1 is SGHNT and CDR2 YYREEE (reference sequence). CDR3 size: 14 residues. The CDR3 DNA reads TGTGCCAGCAGCGCCACAGGGGGACCTAATACGCAGTATTTT. Encoded protein: CASSATGGPNTQYF.

The table lists this clone with many counts. This chain connects TRBV29-1 to TRBJ2-1, with D perhaps matching TRBD1 (5 bases). CDR3 length: 14 residues. V dropped 0 bases and J dropped 2 bases, with 8 bases sitting between them. Germline values: CDR1 SQVTM, CDR2 ANQGSEA. CDR3 sequence reads: CSVEDTGAYNEQFF. The DNA of the CDR3 is TGCAGCGTTGAAGATACAGGAGCCTACAATGAGCAGTTCTTC.

On this clone: The junction departs from germline at one end; a sequencing error may be responsible. In the same sample, other DNA sequences code for this CDR3. The J gene is TRBJ2-2, the V gene TRBV27; D possibly uses TRBD1 or TRBD2 (5 bases each). The CDR3 spans 14 residues. Germline CDR1 and CDR2: MNHEY and SMNVEV (reference sequence). The CDR3 sequence: CASSLGPPPGELFF. The DNA for the CDR3 is TGTGCCAGCAGTCTGGGACCTCCTCCCGGTGAGCTGTTTTTT.